A single sample is the source of the 22 T cell receptor beta chains below, sequenced in a study of early T cells in non-severe SARS-CoV-2 infection. TCRdb analysed the 5' RACE reads with MiXCR anew, one entry per CDR3 protein. The data show 15,000 to 20,000 distinct CDR3 sequences, approximately 5.6% seen once. Material for sequencing was whole blood. These TCRs come from an adult who was a healthcare worker with PCR-confirmed SARS-CoV-2 infection or an uninfected control (not recorded which).

This clonotype was recorded at least ten times. The J gene is TRBJ1-4, the V gene TRBV18; D not resolved. Deletions cut 3 bases from V and 5 bases from J, with 10 bases between. The germline gives CDR1 KGHSH, CDR2 LQKENI. The CDR3 length is 14 residues. The DNA of the CDR3 is TGTGCCAGCTCACCGGGCAGTGAAAATGAAAAACTGTTTTTT. Amino acid sequence: CASSPGSENEKLFF.

This clonotype was counted ten times or more. The chain recombines TRBV20-1 with TRBJ2-1; 12 nucleotides agree with TRBD2. The junction had 14 bases not matched to a gene; V was cut back by 5 bases and J by 0 bases. The CDR3 sequence is 19 residues long. Germline V gene sequence: CDR1 DFQATT, CDR2 SNEGSKA (reference sequence). CDR3 loop: CSARTSGITGIGSYNEQFF. The CDR3 DNA is TGCAGTGCTCGGACTAGCGGGATCACCGGGATCGGCTCCTACAATGAGCAGTTCTTC.

In its sample, this clonotype was seen many times. The chain combines TRBV7-6 with TRBJ2-3; a weak D match, TRBD2 (5 bases). The germline V gene encodes CDR1 SGHVS and CDR2 FNYEAQ. Between the trimmed V and J ends, which lost 3 bases and 4 bases, there was a span of 8 bases. The CDR3 runs to 13 residues. DNA for the CDR3: TGTGCCAGCAGCTTCGGAGCGGCAGATACGCAGTATTTT. This codes for CASSFGAADTQYF.

The rearrangement links TRBV12-3 or TRBV12-4 to TRBJ1-2; D not resolved. The CDR3 extends over 13 amino acids. V was trimmed by 3 bases and J by 3 bases, leaving 8 bases between them. DNA for the CDR3: TGTGCCAGCAGTTTCGGAAGTTACTATGGCTACACCTTC. This gives the protein CASSFGSYYGYTF.

This clonotype ranks as medium-sized (0.01 to 0.1%). The V call is TRBV6-4, the J call TRBJ2-1; 10 bases are shared with TRBD1. Looked up from germline, CDR1 is MRHNA and CDR2 is SNTAGT. The J segment lost 8 bases and the V segment lost 3 bases, leaving 10 bases of the junction unmatched. The CDR3 has 16 amino acids. The CDR3 spells CASSEVGGDRGYEQFF. CDR3 DNA sequence: TGTGCCAGCAGTGAAGTCGGGGGGGACAGGGGCTATGAGCAGTTCTTC.

Here the CDR3 DNA reads TGTGCCAGCAGTTTGGATGGGGCTTTTGGCTACACCTTC. It encodes CASSLDGAFGYTF. The rearrangement joins TRBV27 to TRBJ1-2; possible D gene TRBD1, 5 bases. V was pared by 3 bases and J by 7 bases, with 12 bases between. This CDR3 comprises 13 residues. The germline V gene encodes CDR1 MNHEY and CDR2 SMNVEV (reference sequence).

By sample share, this clonotype is medium-sized. The J gene is TRBJ1-3, the V gene TRBV7-9, with D perhaps matching TRBD1 (5 bases). V was trimmed by 10 bases and J by 0 bases, leaving 16 bases between them. CDR3 length: 15 residues. The V gene's germline CDR1 is SEHNR and CDR2 FQNEAQ (reference sequence). The CDR3 spells CATISSGGSGNTIYF. CDR3 DNA: TGTGCCACCATATCCTCCGGGGGCTCTGGAAACACCATATATTTT.

By sample fraction, this clonotype is medium-sized (0.01 to 0.1%). The chain carries TRBV5-6 and TRBJ2-5; 8 bases line up with TRBD1. The trim removed 4 bases at V and 2 bases at J, leaving 13 bases unmatched. The germline V gene has CDR1 SGHDT and CDR2 YYEEEE. The CDR3 contains 17 residues. The CDR3 sequence: CASSLKGQGILQETQYF. CDR3 DNA: TGTGCCAGCAGCCTAAAAGGACAGGGTATTCTACAAGAGACCCAGTACTTC. The full variable domain, with the rest looked up from reference TRBV5-6 and TRBJ2-5, is DAGVTQSPTHLIKTRGQQVTLRCSPKSGHDTVSWYQQALGQGPQFIFQYYEEEERQRGNFPDRFSGHQFPNYSSELNVNALLLGDSALYLCASSLKGQGILQETQYFGPGTRLLVL.

This clonotype appeared many times. The chain couples TRBV30 to TRBJ1-5; TRBD1 matches 8 bases. CDR1 is GTSNPN, CDR2 SVGIG, per germline (reference sequence). The CDR3 spans 14 residues. V lost 2 bases, J lost 1 base, and 1 base stayed unmatched. CDR3 region: CAWSQGASNQPQHF. Written as DNA, the CDR3 is TGTGCCTGGAGTCAGGGGGCAAGCAATCAGCCCCAGCATTTT.

This clonotype showed up many times. The CDR3 sequence is CASSTPGQGAVSPYNEQFF. The CDR3, as DNA: TGTGCCAGCAGTACACCGGGACAGGGGGCCGTCTCACCCTACAATGAGCAGTTCTTC. This chain uses TRBV2 with TRBJ2-1; 12 positions agree with TRBD1. Trimming took 5 bases from V and 2 from J; bases not matched to a gene: 13. Per the germline V gene, CDR1 is SNHLY and CDR2 is FYNNEI. The CDR3 runs to 19 residues.

This clonotype was detected many times. The chain couples TRBV29-1 to TRBJ2-3; perhaps D is TRBD1 or TRBD2 (5 bases each). The germline V gene encodes CDR1 SQVTM and CDR2 ANQGSEA. There are 15 residues in the CDR3. V gave up 4 bases and J gave up 0 bases, with 14 bases separating them. The CDR3, as DNA: TGCAGCGTTGTCCCCCGGGACGACAGCACAGATACGCAGTATTTT. The encoded protein is CSVVPRDDSTDTQYF.

This clonotype was seen many times. V and J are TRBV11-1 and TRBJ2-7, with TRBD1 as a possible D gene (5 bases). The germline gives CDR1 SGHAT, CDR2 FQDESV (reference sequence). V was cut by 2 bases and J by 3 bases, with 11 bases left in between. CDR3 length equals 14 residues. The CDR3 region has the DNA TGTGCCAGCAGCTTAAACTTCGACAGCTACGAGCAGTACTTC. This gives the protein CASSLNFDSYEQYF. The full variable domain, in which reference TRBV11-1 and TRBJ2-7 provide the parts outside the CDR3, is EAEVAQSPRYKITEKSQAVAFWCDPISGHATLYWYRQILGQGPELLVQFQDESVVDDSQLPKDRFSAERLKGVDSTLKIQPAELGDSAMYLCASSLNFDSYEQYFGPGTRLTVT.

There are many counts of this clonotype. V usage is TRBV20-1 and J usage is TRBJ2-7; tentative D call: TRBD1 (6 bases). The V gene's germline CDR1 is DFQATT and CDR2 SNEGSKA (reference sequence). Trimming left V 6 bases short and J 2 bases short, with 14 bases between. This CDR3 spans 13 amino acids. The CDR3: CSAQQGRAYEQYF. DNA for the CDR3: TGCAGTGCCCAACAGGGTAGGGCCTACGAGCAGTACTTC.

This clonotype has at least ten counts. The V gene is TRBV7-3, the J gene TRBJ2-1; tentatively, D is TRBD1 or TRBD2 (5 bases each). V lost 2 bases, J lost 9 bases, and 11 bases lay in between. CDR1 is SGHTA, CDR2 FQGTGA, per germline. CDR3 length: 13 residues. The CDR3 region is CASSLGTKGEQFF. DNA of the CDR3: TGTGCCAGCAGCTTAGGGACCAAAGGTGAGCAGTTCTTC.

This clonotype was seen at least ten times. The V gene is TRBV6-5, the J gene TRBJ2-7; D unresolved. The CDR3 totals 13 residues. Trimming pared 0 bases from V and 1 base from J, leaving 4 bases between. CDR1 is MNHEY, CDR2 SVGAGI, per germline. CDR3 region: CASSYSSSYEQYF. CDR3 nucleotide sequence: TGTGCCAGCAGTTACTCGAGTTCCTACGAGCAGTACTTC.

This clonotype turned up a few times. The rearrangement uses TRBV7-9 and TRBJ1-2; D perhaps matches TRBD1 (6 bases). Per germline, CDR1 SEHNR and CDR2 FQNEAQ (reference sequence). CDR3 length equals 14 residues. V lost 4 bases and J lost 3, with 12 bases in between. CDR3 region: CASSSTGIDYGYTF. The CDR3 DNA reads TGTGCCAGCAGCTCCACAGGGATCGACTATGGCTACACCTTC.

This clonotype was counted many times. The rearrangement links TRBV3-1 to TRBJ2-2; 8 bases map to TRBD2. The CDR3 is 17 residues long. The junction had 5 bases not matched to a gene; V was cut back by 0 bases and J by 2 bases. The germline V gene has CDR1 LGHDT and CDR2 YNNKEL (reference sequence). CDR3 residues: CASSQEVTSGNTGELFF. CDR3 DNA: TGTGCCAGCAGCCAAGAAGTCACTAGCGGAAACACCGGGGAGCTGTTTTTT.

The table lists this clonotype with many counts. V is TRBV6-1 and J is TRBJ2-5; 7 bases are a match to TRBD2. After removal of 7 bases from V and 4 bases from J, the junction contained 18 bases not matched to a gene. Germline V gene data show CDR1 as MNHNS and CDR2 as SASEGT. CDR3 length: 17 amino acids. The CDR3 here is CASTRSGASGGGETQYF. The CDR3 DNA follows: TGTGCCAGCACCCGAAGTGGGGCTAGCGGTGGGGGAGAGACCCAGTACTTC.

This clonotype has at least ten counts. CDR3 amino acids: CAISESSDTQYF. The DNA for the CDR3 is TGTGCCATCAGTGAGTCATCAGATACGCAGTATTTT. V usage is TRBV10-3 and J usage is TRBJ2-3, with D hard to call. Trimming stripped 0 bases from V and 4 bases from J, with 2 bases between. Germline V gene data show CDR1 as ENHRY and CDR2 as SYGVKD. The CDR3 sequence is 12 residues long.

This clonotype occurred many times. The rearrangement uses TRBV4-1 and TRBJ2-7; D is perhaps TRBD1 or TRBD2 (5 bases each). The V end lost 5 bases, the J end lost 1 base, and 24 bases lay between the germline ends. CDR1 is MGHRA and CDR2 is YSYEKL in the germline V gene. The CDR3 spans 18 residues. The CDR3 region is CASSGSPKPGRKSYEQYF. The CDR3 DNA sequence: TGCGCCAGCAGCGGATCCCCCAAACCGGGACGGAAATCCTACGAGCAGTACTTC.

The chain links TRBV6-4 to TRBJ2-2; 8 nucleotides agree with TRBD2. Trimming at V came to 5 bases and at J to 4 bases, leaving 6 bases not matched to a gene. CDR3 size: 15 residues. Germline V lookup: CDR1 MRHNA, CDR2 SNTAGT. The CDR3 spells CASSRTSSGTGELFF. CDR3 in DNA: TGTGCCAGCAGTCGGACTAGCTCGGGCACCGGGGAGCTGTTTTTT.

This clonotype was detected ten times or more. V is TRBV3-1 and J is TRBJ1-1; tentative D call: TRBD1 (5 bases). V was shortened by 1 base and J by 1 base, with 13 bases between the two germline ends. Germline V CDR1 and CDR2: LGHDT, YNNKEL (reference sequence). This CDR3 spans 16 amino acids. DNA of the CDR3: TGTGCCAGCAGCCAAGTTTTCCCCGGGGGGAACACTGAAGCTTTCTTT. Translation gives CASSQVFPGGNTEAFF.